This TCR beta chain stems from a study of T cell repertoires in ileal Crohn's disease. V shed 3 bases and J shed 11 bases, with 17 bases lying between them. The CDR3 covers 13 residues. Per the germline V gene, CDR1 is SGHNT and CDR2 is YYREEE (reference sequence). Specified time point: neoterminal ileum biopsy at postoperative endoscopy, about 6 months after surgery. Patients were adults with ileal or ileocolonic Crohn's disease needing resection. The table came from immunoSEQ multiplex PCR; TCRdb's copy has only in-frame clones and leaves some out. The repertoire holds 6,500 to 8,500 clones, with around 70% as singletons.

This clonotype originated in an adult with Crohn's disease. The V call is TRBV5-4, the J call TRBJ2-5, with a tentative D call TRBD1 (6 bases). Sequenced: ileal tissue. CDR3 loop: CASSSGHLREQYF. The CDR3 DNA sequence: TGTGCCAGCAGCTCGGGACACCTTAGGGAGCAGTACTTC.